These 21 T cell receptor beta chains share one sample of origin, sequenced in a study of T cell responses to AZD1222 COVID-19 vaccine. Assay used: immunoSEQ multiplex PCR; TCRdb lists only in-frame clones, some missing. The sample yields 140,000 or so clones, around nine tenths seen once. The source material was peripheral blood, sampled on day 0 of AZD1222 vaccination. Receptors were obtained from an adult in good health.

The V call is TRBV9, the J call TRBJ1-1; no clear D gene. CDR3 length equals 15 residues. The germline CDR1 and CDR2 sequences are SGDLS and YYNGEE. V was trimmed by 3 bases and J by 4 bases, leaving 16 bases between them. As DNA, the CDR3 is TGTGCCAGCAGCGGCGTCGAGGGTAAAGGCACTGAAGCTTTCTTT. This codes for CASSGVEGKGTEAFF.

This chain connects TRBV18 to TRBJ2-1, with 9 bases lining up with TRBD2. V was pared by 3 bases and J by 5 bases, with 5 bases of the junction left unmatched. This CDR3 contains 15 residues. Germline V gene lookup returns CDR1 KGHSH and CDR2 LQKENI. CDR3: CASSPALAGDNEQFF. CDR3 DNA sequence: TGTGCCAGCTCACCCGCACTAGCGGGCGACAATGAGCAGTTCTTC.

The CDR3 DNA is TGCGCCAGCAGTCAAAACGGACAGGGGATAGAGACCCAGTACTTC. Its translation is CASSQNGQGIETQYF. This chain joins TRBV23-1 and TRBJ2-5; 9 nucleotides line up with TRBD1. TRBV23-1 has ORF status, its function being uncertain. The V and J ends lost 2 bases and 4 bases, in that order; junction bases with no gene match: 5. This CDR3 is 15 amino acids long.

The gene calls are TRBV7-2 and TRBJ1-1; the D is unclear. V lost 4 bases and J lost 0, with 15 bases in between. Germline CDR1 is SGHTA and CDR2 is FQGNSA. The CDR3 runs 16 residues. CDR3 DNA sequence: TGTGCCAGCAGCTCACCGCGCCCGGGCTTGAACACTGAAGCTTTCTTT. Amino acids: CASSSPRPGLNTEAFF.

This clone was seen only once. The genes are TRBV19 and TRBJ2-1; D may match TRBD1 or TRBD2 (5 bases each). V was cut by 7 bases and J by 5 bases, with 9 bases left in between. This CDR3 has 12 amino acids. Germline assignment: CDR1 LNHDA and CDR2 SQIVND (reference sequence). CDR3 bases: TGTGCCAGTATGTGGGGGAACAATGAGCAGTTCTTC. Protein sequence: CASMWGNNEQFF.

The chain has TRBV7-2 and TRBJ2-2; D unresolved. The V end lost 4 bases, the J end lost 2 bases, and 14 bases lay between the germline ends. The CDR3 totals 16 residues. Per the germline V gene, CDR1 is SGHTA and CDR2 is FQGNSA. The CDR3 DNA follows: TGTGCCAGCAGCTCAAGAGCTACCATAAACACCGGGGAGCTGTTTTTT. It is translated as CASSSRATINTGELFF.

The chain recombines TRBV2 with TRBJ1-4; D is unresolved. This CDR3 region has 15 residues. Germline V gives CDR1 SNHLY, CDR2 FYNNEI. The V and J ends lost 1 base and 0 bases respectively, with 6 bases between them. The CDR3 spells CASSEEGSTNEKLFF. The CDR3 DNA follows: TGTGCCAGCAGTGAAGAAGGGTCAACTAATGAAAAACTGTTTTTT.

V and J are TRBV30 and TRBJ1-5, with D uncertain. Germline V gene sequence: CDR1 GTSNPN, CDR2 SVGIG (reference sequence). Trimming removed 1 base from V and 7 bases from J, with 11 bases in between. The CDR3 sequence is 13 residues long. The CDR3 sequence is CAWSGDRPQPQHF. The CDR3 nucleotides are TGTGCCTGGAGTGGGGATCGGCCCCAGCCCCAGCATTTT.

J is TRBJ1-5 and V is TRBV10-3, with D perhaps matching TRBD1 (6 bases). Germline-derived CDR1 and CDR2 are ENHRY and SYGVKD. This CDR3 is 16 amino acids long. The germline V and J ends were trimmed by 0 bases and 9 bases, with 18 bases remaining between them. The CDR3: CAISESGGAVGAPQHF. The CDR3 region has the DNA TGTGCCATCAGTGAGTCGGGGGGGGCGGTAGGGGCGCCCCAGCATTTT.

The V call is TRBV6-5, the J call TRBJ2-7; 7 bases fit TRBD1. The germline V gene has CDR1 MNHEY and CDR2 SVGAGI. The V segment lost 5 bases and the J segment 2 bases; nucleotides outside the gene matches: 9. The CDR3 has 15 amino acids. CDR3: CASSIDRAETYEQYF. CDR3 nucleotide sequence: TGTGCCAGCAGTATCGACAGGGCTGAAACCTACGAGCAGTACTTC.

The chain joins TRBV19 to TRBJ1-5; D is unresolved. Germline lookup yields CDR1 LNHDA and CDR2 SQIVND (reference sequence). The V end was cut by 3 bases, the J end by 0 bases, with 6 bases between. The CDR3 is 14 amino acids. DNA of the CDR3: TGTGCCAGTAGTATTGGGAATAGCAATCAGCCCCAGCATTTT. Encoded protein: CASSIGNSNQPQHF.

In DNA, the CDR3 is TGTGCCAGCAGCCCCCGTTTCGGGAGATACTCTGGAAACACCATATATTTT. Residues: CASSPRFGRYSGNTIYF. The chain employs TRBV7-8 and TRBJ1-3; no definite D call. Looked up from germline, CDR1 is SGHVS and CDR2 is FQNEAQ. Trimming removed 5 bases from V and 0 bases from J, with 17 bases in between. This CDR3 is 17 amino acids long.

The CDR3 loop reads CASSLESGSLNYGYTF. The CDR3 DNA sequence: TGTGCCAGCAGCTTAGAATCCGGGTCCCTCAACTATGGCTACACCTTC. The chain carries TRBV7-6 and TRBJ1-2; D gene uncertain. This CDR3 has 16 residues. Germline values: CDR1 SGHVS, CDR2 FNYEAQ. Trimming stripped 1 base from V and 2 bases from J, with 14 bases between.

The chain couples TRBV9 to TRBJ1-5; D is perhaps TRBD1 (5 bases). The CDR3 consists of 16 residues. The V gene lost 0 bases and the J gene lost 7 bases, with 17 bases spanning the gap. CDR1 is SGDLS, CDR2 YYNGEE, per germline. This CDR3 reads CASSVAWSQGEQPQHF. CDR3 sequence (DNA): TGTGCCAGCAGCGTAGCGTGGAGTCAGGGTGAACAGCCCCAGCATTTT.

The chain couples TRBV21-1 to TRBJ2-2. TRBV21-1 is a documented pseudogene. The CDR3 runs to 15 residues. CDR3 protein: CASSTLTRSGGELFF. Here the CDR3 DNA reads TGTGCCAGCAGCACCCTGACAAGGTCGGGCGGGGAGCTGTTTTTT.

This sequence joins TRBV27 and TRBJ1-2; no definite D call. V lost 3 bases, J lost 5 bases, and 13 bases lay in between. Germline lookup yields CDR1 MNHEY and CDR2 SMNVEV (reference sequence). The CDR3 runs to 14 residues. The CDR3 reads CASSLGSRGYGYTF. The CDR3 nucleotides are TGTGCCAGCAGTTTGGGGTCACGAGGGTATGGCTACACCTTC.

CDR3: CASSPAGTGNYGYTF. CDR3 bases: TGTGCCAGTAGTCCTGCCGGGACAGGGAACTATGGCTACACCTTC. The chain recombines TRBV19 with TRBJ1-2; the match to TRBD1 covers 9 bases. CDR1 LNHDA and CDR2 SQIVND come from the germline V gene (reference sequence). The CDR3 loop spans 15 amino acids. J gave up 2 bases and V 5 bases, and 6 bases lay outside the gene matches.

This sequence joins TRBV28 and TRBJ1-1, with 7 bases aligning to TRBD1. V lost 0 bases, J lost 1 base, and 8 bases stayed unmatched. CDR3 length: 17 amino acids. CDR1 is MDHEN, CDR2 SYDVKM, per germline. The CDR3: CASSLWPRGGQNTEAFF. In nucleotides, the CDR3 is TGTGCCAGCAGTTTATGGCCCCGAGGGGGCCAGAACACTGAAGCTTTCTTT.

CDR3 coding DNA: TGTGCCAGCAGCTACGGAACCGGGACAGGGGGCCCCGGGGAGCTGTTTTTT. Translating it yields CASSYGTGTGGPGELFF. The V and J genes are TRBV9 and TRBJ2-2; the match to TRBD1 covers 12 bases. This CDR3 is built from 17 residues. V was clipped by 4 bases and J by 6 bases; unmatched bases: 10. Germline V gene sequence: CDR1 SGDLS, CDR2 YYNGEE.

The chain uses TRBV19 and TRBJ1-1; TRBD1 is a possible D gene (6 bases). The V gene lost 5 bases and the J gene lost 5 bases, with 18 bases spanning the gap. The CDR3 consists of 15 residues. Germline CDR1 is LNHDA and CDR2 is SQIVND (reference sequence). The CDR3 reads CASSPRARGGTEAFF. The CDR3 region has the DNA TGTGCCAGTAGTCCAAGGGCCAGGGGCGGAACTGAAGCTTTCTTT. Full variable domain (missing parts from reference TRBV19 and TRBJ1-1): DGGITQSPKYLFRKEGQNVTLSCEQNLNHDAMYWYRQDPGQGLRLIYYSQIVNDFQKGDIAEGYSVSREKKESFPLTVTSAQKNPTAFYLCASSPRARGGTEAFFGQGTRLTVV.

The V gene is TRBV19, the J gene TRBJ2-7; TRBD1 or TRBD2 may be the D gene (6 bases each). The CDR3 consists of 14 residues. Germline CDR1 reads LNHDA; CDR2 reads SQIVND (reference sequence). The ends were cut back, 3 bases at V and 1 base at J, with 10 bases in the middle. CDR3 sequence: CASSIQGGSYEQYF. The DNA for the CDR3 is TGTGCCAGTAGTATCCAAGGGGGGTCCTACGAGCAGTACTTC.